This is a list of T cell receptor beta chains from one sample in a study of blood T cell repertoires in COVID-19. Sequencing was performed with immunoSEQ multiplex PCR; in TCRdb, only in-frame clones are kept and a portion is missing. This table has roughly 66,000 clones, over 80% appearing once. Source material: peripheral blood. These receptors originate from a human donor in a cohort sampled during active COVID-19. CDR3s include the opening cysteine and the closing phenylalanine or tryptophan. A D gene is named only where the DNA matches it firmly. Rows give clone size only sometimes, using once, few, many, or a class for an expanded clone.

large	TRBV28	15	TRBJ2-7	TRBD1	TGTGCCAGCAGTTTATCGGACAGGGGGGTGTACGAGCAGTACTTC	CASSLSDRGVYEQYF
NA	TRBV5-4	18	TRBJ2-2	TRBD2	TGTGCCAGCAGCGCCGGGACTAGCGGGGGGGCCAACACCGGGGAGCTGTTTTTT	CASSAGTSGGANTGELFF
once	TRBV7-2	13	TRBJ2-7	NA	TGTGCCAGCAGCTCGACATTCTCCTACGAGCAGTACTTC	CASSSTFSYEQYF
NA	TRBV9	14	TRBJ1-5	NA	TGTGCCAGCAGCGTAGGGGCCGATGGAGGGCCCCAGCATTTT	CASSVGADGGPQHF
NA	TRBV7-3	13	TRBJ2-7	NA	TGTGCCAGCAGCTTAAGGCCGCTCTACGAGCAGTACTTC	CASSLRPLYEQYF
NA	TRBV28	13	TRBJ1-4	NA	TGTGCCAGCACGGGGACACCAAATGAAAAACTGTTTTTT	CASTGTPNEKLFF
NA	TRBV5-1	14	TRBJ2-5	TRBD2	TGCGCCAGCAGCCCCAGCGGGGGCCAAGAGACCCAGTACTTC	CASSPSGGQETQYF
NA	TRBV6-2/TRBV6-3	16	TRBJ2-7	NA	TGTGCCAGCAGTTACCCTAACTTTCGGGGTAATTACGAGCAGTACTTC	CASSYPNFRGNYEQYF
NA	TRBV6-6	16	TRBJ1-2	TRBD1	TGTGCCAGCAGTTACGCGGCCGGACAGGCTAACTATGGCTACACCTTC	CASSYAAGQANYGYTF
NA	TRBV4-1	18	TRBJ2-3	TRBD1	TGCGCCAGCAGCCAAGTTTGGTCGGGACAGACTAGCACAGATACGCAGTATTTT	CASSQVWSGQTSTDTQYF